The 5 T cell receptor beta chains below were found in one sample sequenced in a study of shared clonotypes between healthy human individuals. Cells designated naive CD8 were CD45RO-negative and were positively selected for CCR7, with terminally differentiated effector memory CD45RA+ cells excluded. The assay was immunoSEQ multiplex PCR, and TCRdb's table has in-frame clones only and misses some. This table holds about 1,900,000 clones, roughly 94% found once. Sequences were obtained from naive CD8+ T cells sorted from blood. The source is a man between 18 and 35 years old in good health.

The CDR3, as DNA: TGTGCCTGGAGTTCGGTGGGACAGGGGTTCCCAAGCAATCAGCCCCAGCATTTT. It encodes CAWSSVGQGFPSNQPQHF. The chain has TRBV30 and TRBJ1-5; 10 bases fit TRBD1. The CDR3 is 18 amino acids. J was trimmed by 1 base and V by 2 bases; bases with no gene match: 11. CDR1 and CDR2 (germline): GTSNPN, SVGIG (reference sequence).

The rearrangement uses TRBV9 and TRBJ2-2; perhaps TRBD2 as D (6 bases). The V gene's germline CDR1 is SGDLS and CDR2 YYNGEE. Trimming pared 4 bases from V and 4 bases from J, leaving 17 bases between. The CDR3 spans 16 residues. This chain's CDR3 is CASSPPKGGGTGELFF. Here the CDR3 DNA reads TGTGCCAGCAGCCCCCCCAAGGGAGGAGGCACCGGGGAGCTGTTTTTT.

This chain uses TRBV5-6 with TRBJ1-6; weak D call: TRBD1 (6 bases). Germline-derived CDR1 and CDR2 are SGHDT and YYEEEE. The V and J ends lost 0 bases and 5 bases respectively, with 12 bases between them. This CDR3 comprises 16 residues. The CDR3 DNA reads TGTGCCAGCAGCTTGGTAGGGGGTTTTGATAATTCACCCCTCCACTTT. Translated, it gives CASSLVGGFDNSPLHF. Together with reference TRBV5-6 and TRBJ1-6, the CDR3 gives the full variable domain: DAGVTQSPTHLIKTRGQQVTLRCSPKSGHDTVSWYQQALGQGPQFIFQYYEEEERQRGNFPDRFSGHQFPNYSSELNVNALLLGDSALYLCASSLVGGFDNSPLHFGNGTRLTVT.

This clone has more than one count but fewer than ten. The chain combines TRBV4-1 with TRBJ1-1; 7 nucleotides line up with TRBD1. With 1 base clipped from V and 5 bases from J, the junction kept 10 bases outside the gene matches. The germline V gene has CDR1 MGHRA and CDR2 YSYEKL. This CDR3 region has 16 residues. CDR3 amino acids: CASSQGTLRGETEAFF. In DNA form, the CDR3 reads TGCGCCAGCAGCCAAGGGACGCTCAGGGGGGAAACTGAAGCTTTCTTT.

The chain recombines TRBV28 with TRBJ2-7, with TRBD1 matching 9 bases. Germline V gives CDR1 MDHEN, CDR2 SYDVKM. This CDR3 has 14 amino acids. V was clipped by 6 bases and J by 5 bases; unmatched bases: 8. DNA of the CDR3: TGTGCCAGCAGCAACCCCCGGGACAGGGACGAGCAGTACTTC. The encoded protein is CASSNPRDRDEQYF.